The 4 T cell receptor beta chains presented below share a single source sample, sequenced in a study of blood T cells in healthy people across ages. A second roughly 6 to 11 cycle PCR used barcoded and J-beta primers. In TCRdb, the 5' RACE reads were re-called with MiXCR into one record per CDR3 protein. The data contain roughly 1,700,000 distinct CDR3 sequences, roughly 27% of them singletons. The sequenced sample was blood. The receptors derive from a woman aged 25 to 39 in good health.

The table lists this clonotype with many counts. V is TRBV7-9 and J is TRBJ2-7; 9 nucleotides agree with TRBD2. Germline V gives CDR1 SEHNR, CDR2 FQNEAQ (reference sequence). With 0 bases clipped from V and 7 bases from J, the junction kept 4 bases outside the gene matches. This CDR3 has 14 residues. The CDR3 region has the DNA TGTGCCAGCAGCTTAGCTGGACTAGCGACAGAGCAGTACTTC. Its protein product is CASSLAGLATEQYF. Full variable domain (rest looked up from reference TRBV7-9 and TRBJ2-7): DTGVSQNPRHKITKRGQNVTFRCDPISEHNRLYWYRQTLGQGPEFLTYFQNEAQLEKSRLLSDRFSAERPKGSFSTLEIQRTEQGDSAMYLCASSLAGLATEQYFGPGTRLTVT.

This chain links TRBV2 with TRBJ2-7, with D perhaps assigned TRBD1 or TRBD2 (7 bases each). CDR1 and CDR2 (germline): SNHLY, FYNNEI. The CDR3 spans 14 residues. The germline V and J ends were trimmed by 7 bases and 7 bases, with 20 bases remaining between them. The CDR3, as DNA: TGTGCCAGCAAGAACCAGGGGGGGCCAGGAGAGCAGTACTTC. This codes for CASKNQGGPGEQYF. The complete variable domain, with remaining parts taken from reference TRBV2 and TRBJ2-7, reads EPEVTQTPSHQVTQMGQEVILRCVPISNHLYFYWYRQILGQKVEFLVSFYNNEISEKSEIFDDQFSVERPDGSNFTLKIRSTKLEDSAMYFCASKNQGGPGEQYFGPGTRLTVT.

The chain employs TRBV11-3 and TRBJ2-2; 7 bases are a match to TRBD2. V trimming: 6 bases; J trimming: 2 bases; junction bases outside the gene matches: 6. This CDR3 is 15 amino acids long. CDR1 and CDR2 (germline): SGHNT, YENEEA. The chain's CDR3 is CASSTGTINTGELFF. The DNA of the CDR3 is TGTGCCAGCAGTACCGGGACTATTAACACCGGGGAGCTGTTTTTT.

This clonotype came up many times. This chain links TRBV20-1 with TRBJ2-3, with D unresolved. Looked up from germline, CDR1 is DFQATT and CDR2 is SNEGSKA (reference sequence). V was clipped by 0 bases and J by 6 bases, with 4 bases between them. This CDR3 spans 11 amino acids. The CDR3 region has the DNA TGCAGTGCTAGAGAAGGGGATACGCAGTATTTT. Translating gives CSAREGDTQYF.